This TCR beta chain was recovered during a study of kidney transplant recipient with SARS-CoV-2 infection. The CDR3 covers 16 residues. Per the germline V gene, CDR1 is DFQATT and CDR2 is SNEGSKA (reference sequence). Trimming left V 0 bases short and J 4 bases short, with 16 bases between. One entry per CDR3 protein results from TCRdb running MiXCR on the reads. The profile shows 200,000 to 300,000 distinct CDR3 sequences, 29% of them singletons. This clonotype was picked up many times. This chain uses TRBV20-1 with TRBJ1-5, with TRBD1 as a possible D gene (5 bases). The sequencing used a blood sample, collected at baseline and around day 110 from a kidney transplant recipient. The clonotype comes from a male patient aged 25-45 years who had COVID-19 and was a kidney transplant recipient. The T cells may come from the graft donor. The DNA of the CDR3 is TGCAGTGCTAGAGATTACCGGGGCTCGGGTAATCAGCCCCAGCATTTT. This encodes CSARDYRGSGNQPQHF.